These 13 T cell receptor beta chains were all obtained from the same sample, sequenced in a study of technical replicates of blood from a few donors. Produced via immunoSEQ multiplex PCR; TCRdb's table is partial and in-frame only. The table includes 65,000 to 80,000 clones, 95% to 97% detected once. What was sequenced was T cells isolated from PBMCs. The source of these receptors is a human donor in good health.

The chain has TRBV4-1 and TRBJ1-3, with D unclear. Germline values: CDR1 MGHRA, CDR2 YSYEKL. The CDR3 is 13 residues long. Trimming cost V 2 bases and J 0 bases, with 2 bases left between them. In nucleotides, the CDR3 is TGCGCCAGCAGCCAACACTCTGGAAACACCATATATTTT. Its translation is CASSQHSGNTIYF.

This chain uses TRBV18 with TRBJ1-2; tentatively, D is TRBD1 (6 bases). Germline V CDR1 and CDR2: KGHSH, LQKENI. The CDR3 loop spans 16 amino acids. Trimming removed 6 bases from V and 0 bases from J, with 17 bases in between. CDR3 nucleotides: TGTGCCAGCTCCCCCGGGACATTAAGGGCTAACTATGGCTACACCTTC. It translates to CASSPGTLRANYGYTF.

The V and J genes are TRBV2 and TRBJ1-1; a possible D gene is TRBD1 (5 bases). Trimming shortened V by 6 bases and J by 4 bases, and 15 bases separated the two germline ends. This CDR3 region has 14 residues. CDR1 is SNHLY and CDR2 is FYNNEI in the germline V gene. The CDR3, as DNA: TGTGCCAGCAGAATCAGGGTATTAGGCACTGAAGCTTTCTTT. Its translation: CASRIRVLGTEAFF.

The chain employs TRBV29-1 and TRBJ2-1; D not certain. The CDR3 runs to 18 residues. The V end was cut by 0 bases, the J end by 2 bases, with 20 bases between. Germline lookup yields CDR1 SQVTM and CDR2 ANQGSEA. This CDR3 reads CSVEDLSENNAPYNEQFF. CDR3 coding DNA: TGCAGCGTTGAAGATCTAAGCGAGAACAATGCCCCCTACAATGAGCAGTTCTTC.

The V gene is TRBV5-5, the J gene TRBJ2-7; a possible D gene is TRBD1 (5 bases). Germline values: CDR1 SGHKS, CDR2 YYEKEE (reference sequence). This CDR3 has 12 residues. V was cut by 0 bases and J by 4 bases, with 5 bases left in between. DNA for the CDR3: TGTGCCAGCAGCTTGGACAGGTACGAGCAGTACTTC. This encodes CASSLDRYEQYF.

For this clone: Sequence at one end of the junction differs from germline and may be a read error. Other DNA sequences from this sample encode an identical CDR3 as well. V is TRBV27 and J is TRBJ2-7; 13 nucleotides align to TRBD2. CDR3 length: 16 amino acids. In germline, CDR1 is MNHEY, CDR2 SMNVEV (reference sequence). The CDR3 DNA is TGTGCCAGCAGAAACTACGGACTAGCGGGAGCCTACGAGCAGTACTTT. Amino acid sequence: CASRNYGLAGAYEQYF.

The chain employs TRBV10-3 and TRBJ2-7, with D possibly matching TRBD1 (6 bases). The CDR3 is 14 residues long. The V gene lost 5 bases and the J gene lost 2 bases, with 13 bases spanning the gap. Germline CDR1 ENHRY, CDR2 SYGVKD. The CDR3 spells CAISWTANTYEQYF. CDR3 DNA: TGTGCCATCAGTTGGACAGCTAATACCTACGAGCAGTACTTC.

V usage is TRBV28 and J usage is TRBJ2-7, with 14 positions matching TRBD2. In germline, CDR1 is MDHEN, CDR2 SYDVKM. V was pared by 4 bases and J by 3 bases, with 8 bases of the junction left unmatched. The CDR3 totals 17 residues. The CDR3 protein is CASSSLGLAGGFYEQYF. The CDR3, as DNA: TGTGCCAGCAGTTCTTTAGGACTAGCGGGAGGTTTCTACGAGCAGTACTTC.

V gene TRBV27 combines with J gene TRBJ2-2, with D perhaps TRBD1 (6 bases). Germline V lookup: CDR1 MNHEY, CDR2 SMNVEV (reference sequence). Trimming left V 2 bases short and J 2 bases short, with 12 bases between. The CDR3 covers 16 residues. The CDR3 nucleotides read TGTGCCAGCAGTTTAAGTACAGGGTCCAACACCGGGGAGCTGTTTTTT. It specifies CASSLSTGSNTGELFF.

The rearrangement links TRBV28 to TRBJ1-3, with no clear D. Germline CDR1 reads MDHEN; CDR2 reads SYDVKM. The CDR3 contains 13 residues. Deletions cut 2 bases from V and 2 bases from J, with 4 bases between. CDR3 coding DNA: TGTGCCAGCAGTTTAACAGCTGGAAACACCATATATTTT. Its translation: CASSLTAGNTIYF. The full variable domain, rest sourced from reference TRBV28 and TRBJ1-3, is DVKVTQSSRYLVKRTGEKVFLECVQDMDHENMFWYRQDPGLGLRLIYFSYDVKMKEKGDIPEGYSVSREKKERFSLILESASTNQTSMYLCASSLTAGNTIYFGEGSWLTVV.

J is TRBJ2-7 and V is TRBV5-1, with a possible D match to TRBD2 (6 bases). Germline CDR1 and CDR2: SGHRS and YFSETQ. The germline V and J ends were trimmed by 4 bases and 4 bases, with 15 bases remaining between them. CDR3 length equals 14 residues. CDR3 sequence reads: CASSPLANPYEQYF. In DNA form, the CDR3 reads TGCGCCAGCAGCCCACTAGCTAACCCGTACGAGCAGTACTTC.

The chain joins TRBV7-8 to TRBJ2-1; 14 positions match TRBD2. This CDR3 is built from 17 residues. The J segment lost 9 bases and the V segment lost 6 bases, leaving 13 bases of the junction unmatched. Germline assignment: CDR1 SGHVS and CDR2 FQNEAQ. The CDR3 DNA is TGTGCCAGCAGAGACCGGGACAGGGGACTAGCGGGAGCTGAGCAGTTCTTC. Encoded protein: CASRDRDRGLAGAEQFF.

The genes are TRBV14 and TRBJ1-1, with D perhaps TRBD1 (5 bases). Per germline, CDR1 SGHDN and CDR2 FVKESK. Deletions cut 1 base from V and 4 bases from J, with 10 bases between. This CDR3 is built from 14 residues. CDR3 amino acids: CASSQVSTVTEAFF. The CDR3 DNA reads TGTGCCAGCAGCCAAGTATCGACAGTCACTGAAGCTTTCTTT.